The clone carrying this T cell receptor (beta chain) has only a few counts. Antigen: not known. One base away lies a much larger clone, so this may be a sequencing read error. The sample is drawn from a study of human T cells and chemical hapten exposure. Study overall: On the upper back, patch tests were applied with 0.01% DPC and read at 6 days.

Study-wide results and caveats: In the PT1 data, expanded TCR counts showed a positive correlation with patch test score.

This sample's time point: pre-sensitization, week 0. Treatment specified: therapeutic diphenylcyclopropenone sensitization with weekly scalp DPC. The ends were cut back, 3 bases at V and 3 bases at J, with 5 bases in the middle. In germline, CDR1 is SGHTA, CDR2 FQGNSA. The CDR3 sequence is 12 residues long. Authors' analysis steps: The median was around 88,000 TCRs per sample, ranging 23,224 to 690,600. TCRdb independently ran MiXCR on the RACE reads; one entry per CDR3 protein. The V and J calls and clone size come from TCRdb's table, not from the authors' own analysis. The table records a few hundred thousand distinct CDR3 sequences, 7.5% to 8% of them present only once.

This material consisted of whole blood, taken in connection with sensitization to the hapten diphenylcyclopropenone (DPC). The TCR was taken from a man in his late teens or twenties with alopecia areata. Some clones in this sample may be carry-over from other donors' samples. The chain links TRBV7-2 to TRBJ1-1; no firm D call. CDR3: CASSFPDTEAFF. The CDR3 region has the DNA TGTGCCAGCAGCTTTCCGGACACTGAAGCTTTCTTT.